This T cell receptor beta chain was sequenced during a study of T cells expressing NK-cell markers. The CDR3 contains 13 residues. The TCR beta cDNA came from 5'RACE template switching with UMIs. TCRdb reworked the 5' RACE reads into one entry per CDR3 protein, no DNA. The sample spans about 380,000 distinct CDR3 sequences; the ten largest clones claim 5% to 5.5%. The sequenced material came from blood T cells: a sorted CD56 or NKG2C T cell subset, CD4+ or CD8+ T cells, or bulk PBMC T cells (not recorded which). The chain couples TRBV12-3 or TRBV12-4 to TRBJ2-3; TCRdb returns TRBD1, unconfirmable since there is no DNA. This TCR was sampled from a man between 18 and 69 years old in good health. CDR3 sequence: CASSRQGSDTQYF.